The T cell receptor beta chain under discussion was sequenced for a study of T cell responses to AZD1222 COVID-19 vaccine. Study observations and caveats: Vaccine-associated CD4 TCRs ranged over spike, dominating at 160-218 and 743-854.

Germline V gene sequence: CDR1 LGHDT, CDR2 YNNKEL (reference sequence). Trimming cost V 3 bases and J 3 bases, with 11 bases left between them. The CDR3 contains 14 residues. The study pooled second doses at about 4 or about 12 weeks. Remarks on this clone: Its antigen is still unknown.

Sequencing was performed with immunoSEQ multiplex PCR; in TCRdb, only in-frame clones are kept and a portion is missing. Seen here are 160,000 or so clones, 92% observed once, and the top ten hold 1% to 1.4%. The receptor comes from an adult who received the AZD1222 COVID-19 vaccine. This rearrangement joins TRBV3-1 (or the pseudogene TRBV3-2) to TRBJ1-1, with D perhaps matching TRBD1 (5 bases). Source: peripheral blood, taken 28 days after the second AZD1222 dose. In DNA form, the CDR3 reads TGTGCCAGCAGCCAGGCGGGGCCATACACTGAAGCTTTCTTT. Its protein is CASSQAGPYTEAFF.